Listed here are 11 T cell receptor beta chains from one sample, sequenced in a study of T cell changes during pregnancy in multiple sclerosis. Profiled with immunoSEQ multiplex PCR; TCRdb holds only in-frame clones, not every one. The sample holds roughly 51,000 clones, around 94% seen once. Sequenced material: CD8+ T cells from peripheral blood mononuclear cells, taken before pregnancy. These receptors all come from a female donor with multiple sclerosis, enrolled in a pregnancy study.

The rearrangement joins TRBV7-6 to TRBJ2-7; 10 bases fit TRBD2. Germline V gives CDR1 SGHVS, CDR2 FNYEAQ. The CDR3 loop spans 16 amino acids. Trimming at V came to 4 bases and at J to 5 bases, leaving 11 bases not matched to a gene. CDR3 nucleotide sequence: TGTGCCAGCAGCTCCGGGGCGGTAGCGGGAGGTCACGAGCAGTACTTC. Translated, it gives CASSSGAVAGGHEQYF.

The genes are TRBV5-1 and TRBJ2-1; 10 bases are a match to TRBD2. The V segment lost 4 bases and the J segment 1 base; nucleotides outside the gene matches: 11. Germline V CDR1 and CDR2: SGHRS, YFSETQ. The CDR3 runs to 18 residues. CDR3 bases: TGCGCCAGCAGCATACTACTAGCGGGGACAAGTTCCTACAATGAGCAGTTCTTC. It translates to CASSILLAGTSSYNEQFF.

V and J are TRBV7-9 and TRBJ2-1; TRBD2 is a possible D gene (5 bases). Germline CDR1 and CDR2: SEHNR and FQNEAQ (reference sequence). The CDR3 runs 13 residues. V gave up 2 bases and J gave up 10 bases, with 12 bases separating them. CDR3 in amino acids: CASSLPGLQEQFF. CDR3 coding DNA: TGTGCCAGCAGCTTACCAGGACTCCAAGAGCAGTTCTTC.

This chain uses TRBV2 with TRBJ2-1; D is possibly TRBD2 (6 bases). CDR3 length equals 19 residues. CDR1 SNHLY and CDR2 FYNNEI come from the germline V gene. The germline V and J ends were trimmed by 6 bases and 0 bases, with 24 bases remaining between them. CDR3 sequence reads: CASRSPLSWDSISYNEQFF. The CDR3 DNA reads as TGTGCCAGCAGGAGCCCCCTTTCCTGGGACTCCATCTCCTACAATGAGCAGTTCTTC.

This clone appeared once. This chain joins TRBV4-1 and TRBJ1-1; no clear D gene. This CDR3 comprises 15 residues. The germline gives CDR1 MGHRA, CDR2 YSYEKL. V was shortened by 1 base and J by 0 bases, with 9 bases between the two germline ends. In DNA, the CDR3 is TGCGCCAGCAGCCAAGGGGAGCGCATGAACACTGAAGCTTTCTTT. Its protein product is CASSQGERMNTEAFF.

CDR3 nucleotides: TGTGCCAGCCGCTTACGCCCCGGGACAGGGGGCGAGCAGTACTTC. It translates to CASRLRPGTGGEQYF. V gene TRBV27 combines with J gene TRBJ2-7, with 11 bases aligning to TRBD1. The CDR3 consists of 15 residues. The ends lost 8 bases at V and 6 bases at J; junction bases unmatched: 12. Germline values: CDR1 MNHEY, CDR2 SMNVEV (reference sequence).

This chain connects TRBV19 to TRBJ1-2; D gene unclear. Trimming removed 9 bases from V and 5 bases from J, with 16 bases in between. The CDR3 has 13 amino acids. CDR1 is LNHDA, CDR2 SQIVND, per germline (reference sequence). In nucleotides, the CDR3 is TGTGCCAGCTCACTGAATTCGAAATATGGCTACACCTTC. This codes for CASSLNSKYGYTF. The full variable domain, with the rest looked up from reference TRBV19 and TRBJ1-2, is DGGITQSPKYLFRKEGQNVTLSCEQNLNHDAMYWYRQDPGQGLRLIYYSQIVNDFQKGDIAEGYSVSREKKESFPLTVTSAQKNPTAFYLCASSLNSKYGYTFGSGTRLTVV.

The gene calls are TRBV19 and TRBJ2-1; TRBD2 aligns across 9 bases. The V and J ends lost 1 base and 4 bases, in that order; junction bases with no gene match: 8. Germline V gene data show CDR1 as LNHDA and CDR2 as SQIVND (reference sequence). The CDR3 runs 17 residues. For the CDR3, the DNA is TGTGCCAGTAGTATAGCCCTAGGGCTAGCGGGGTACAATGAGCAGTTCTTC. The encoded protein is CASSIALGLAGYNEQFF.

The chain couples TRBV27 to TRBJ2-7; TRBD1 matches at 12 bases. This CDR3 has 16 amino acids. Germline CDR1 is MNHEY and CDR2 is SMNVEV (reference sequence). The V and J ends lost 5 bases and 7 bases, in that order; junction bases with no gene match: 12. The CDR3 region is CASSTLPGQGAQEQYF. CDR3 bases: TGTGCCAGCAGTACCCTACCGGGACAGGGGGCGCAGGAGCAGTACTTC.

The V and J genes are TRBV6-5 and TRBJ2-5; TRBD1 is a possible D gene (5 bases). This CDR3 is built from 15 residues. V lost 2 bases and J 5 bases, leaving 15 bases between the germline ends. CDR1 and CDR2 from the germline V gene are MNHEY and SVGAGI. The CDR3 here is CASSYGWGLAETQYF. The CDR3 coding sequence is TGTGCCAGCAGTTACGGGTGGGGCCTCGCGGAGACCCAGTACTTC.

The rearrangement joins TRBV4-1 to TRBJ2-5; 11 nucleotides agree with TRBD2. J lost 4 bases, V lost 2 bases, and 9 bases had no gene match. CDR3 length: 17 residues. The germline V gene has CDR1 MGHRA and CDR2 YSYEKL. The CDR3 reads CASSQKLAGGPGETQYF. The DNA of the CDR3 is TGCGCCAGCAGCCAAAAATTAGCGGGAGGGCCGGGAGAGACCCAGTACTTC.